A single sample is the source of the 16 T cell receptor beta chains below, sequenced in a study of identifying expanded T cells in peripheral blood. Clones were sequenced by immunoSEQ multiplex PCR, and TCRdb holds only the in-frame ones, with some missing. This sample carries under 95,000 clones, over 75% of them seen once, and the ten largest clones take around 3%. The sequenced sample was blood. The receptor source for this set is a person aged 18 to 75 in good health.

This CDR3 is CASSQVRSANEQFF. The CDR3 DNA follows: TGCGCCAGCAGCCAAGTCCGGTCAGCCAATGAGCAGTTCTTC. The chain is built from TRBV4-1 and TRBJ2-1, with unresolved D. Per germline, CDR1 MGHRA and CDR2 YSYEKL. The CDR3 length is 14 residues. The germline V and J ends were trimmed by 1 base and 6 bases, with 10 bases remaining between them.

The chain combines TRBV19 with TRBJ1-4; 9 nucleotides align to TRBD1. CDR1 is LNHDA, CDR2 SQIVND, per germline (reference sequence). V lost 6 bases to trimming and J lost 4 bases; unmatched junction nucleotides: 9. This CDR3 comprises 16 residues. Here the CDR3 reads CASRPGGDRDNEKLFF. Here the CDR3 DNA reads TGTGCCAGTAGACCAGGGGGGGACAGGGATAATGAAAAACTGTTTTTT.

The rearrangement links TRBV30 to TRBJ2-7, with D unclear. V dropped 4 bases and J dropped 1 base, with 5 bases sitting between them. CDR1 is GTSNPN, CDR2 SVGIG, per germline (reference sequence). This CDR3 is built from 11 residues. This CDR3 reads CAWTTSYEQYF. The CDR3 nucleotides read TGTGCCTGGACGACTTCCTACGAGCAGTACTTC.

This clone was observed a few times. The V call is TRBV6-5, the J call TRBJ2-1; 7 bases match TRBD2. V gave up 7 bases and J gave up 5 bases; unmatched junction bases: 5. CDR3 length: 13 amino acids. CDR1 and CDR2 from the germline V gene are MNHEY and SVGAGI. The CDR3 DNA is TGTGCCAGCATCGGGACTAATAACAATGAGCAGTTCTTC. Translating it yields CASIGTNNNEQFF.

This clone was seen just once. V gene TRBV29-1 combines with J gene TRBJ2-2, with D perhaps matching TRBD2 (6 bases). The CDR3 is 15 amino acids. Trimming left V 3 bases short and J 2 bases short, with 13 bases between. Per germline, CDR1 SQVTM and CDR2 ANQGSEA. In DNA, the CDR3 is TGCAGCGTTGAGTCCCGGGACTTTAACACCGGGGAGCTGTTTTTT. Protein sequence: CSVESRDFNTGELFF.

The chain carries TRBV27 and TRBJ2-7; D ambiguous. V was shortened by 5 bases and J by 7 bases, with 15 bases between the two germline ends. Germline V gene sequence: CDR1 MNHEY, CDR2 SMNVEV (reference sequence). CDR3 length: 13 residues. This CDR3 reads CASSLYPELEQYF. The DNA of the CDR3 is TGTGCCAGCAGTCTATACCCCGAACTAGAGCAGTACTTC.

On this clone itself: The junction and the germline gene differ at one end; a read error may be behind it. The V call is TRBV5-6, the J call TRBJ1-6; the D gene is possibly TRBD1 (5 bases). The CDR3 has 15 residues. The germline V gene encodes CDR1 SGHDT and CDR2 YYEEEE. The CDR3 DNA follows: TGTGCCAGCAGCTTGGGTGGGGGGGGTAATTCACCCCCCCACTTT. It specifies CASSLGGGGNSPPHF.

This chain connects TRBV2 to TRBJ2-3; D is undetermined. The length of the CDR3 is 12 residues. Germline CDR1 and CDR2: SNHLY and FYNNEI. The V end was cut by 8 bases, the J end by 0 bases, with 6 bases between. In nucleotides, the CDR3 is TGTGCCAGCGATCCTAGCACAGATACGCAGTATTTT. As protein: CASDPSTDTQYF. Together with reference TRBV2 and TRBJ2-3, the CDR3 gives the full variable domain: EPEVTQTPSHQVTQMGQEVILRCVPISNHLYFYWYRQILGQKVEFLVSFYNNEISEKSEIFDDQFSVERPDGSNFTLKIRSTKLEDSAMYFCASDPSTDTQYFGPGTRLTVL.

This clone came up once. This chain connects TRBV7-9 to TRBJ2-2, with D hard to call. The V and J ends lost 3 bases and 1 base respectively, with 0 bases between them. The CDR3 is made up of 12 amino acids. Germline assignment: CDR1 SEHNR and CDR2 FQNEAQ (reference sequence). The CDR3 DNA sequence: TGTGCCAGCAGCTTGAACACCGGGGAGCTGTTTTTT. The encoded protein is CASSLNTGELFF.

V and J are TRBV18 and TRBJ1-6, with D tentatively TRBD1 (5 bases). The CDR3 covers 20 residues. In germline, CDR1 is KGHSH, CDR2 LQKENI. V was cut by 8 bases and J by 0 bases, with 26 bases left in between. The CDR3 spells CASPTRDPSGESSYNSPLHF. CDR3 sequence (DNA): TGTGCCAGCCCAACCAGGGATCCCTCGGGCGAAAGCTCCTATAATTCACCCCTCCACTTT.

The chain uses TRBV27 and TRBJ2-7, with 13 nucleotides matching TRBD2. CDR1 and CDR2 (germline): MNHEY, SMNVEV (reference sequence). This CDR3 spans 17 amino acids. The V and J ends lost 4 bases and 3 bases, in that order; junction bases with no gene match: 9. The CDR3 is CASSSPGTSGEYYEQYF. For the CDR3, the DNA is TGTGCCAGCAGTTCCCCCGGGACTAGCGGGGAGTACTACGAGCAGTACTTC.

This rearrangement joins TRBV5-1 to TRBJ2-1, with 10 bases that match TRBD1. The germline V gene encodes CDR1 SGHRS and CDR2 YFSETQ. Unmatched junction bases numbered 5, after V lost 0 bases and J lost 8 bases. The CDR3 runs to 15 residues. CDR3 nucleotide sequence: TGCGCCAGCAGCTTGGGACAGGGGGCGCAGGATGAGCAGTTCTTC. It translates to CASSLGQGAQDEQFF. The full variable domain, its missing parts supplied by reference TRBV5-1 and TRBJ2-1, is KAGVTQTPRYLIKTRGQQVTLSCSPISGHRSVSWYQQTPGQGLQFLFEYFSETQRNKGNFPGRFSGRQFSNSRSEMNVSTLELGDSALYLCASSLGQGAQDEQFFGPGTRLTVL.

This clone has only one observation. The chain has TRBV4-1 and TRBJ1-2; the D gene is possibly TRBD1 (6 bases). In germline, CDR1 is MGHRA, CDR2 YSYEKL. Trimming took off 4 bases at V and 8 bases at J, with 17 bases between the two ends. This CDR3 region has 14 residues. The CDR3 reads CASSPPGTPLGYTF. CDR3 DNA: TGCGCCAGCAGCCCTCCCGGGACACCCCTAGGCTACACCTTC.

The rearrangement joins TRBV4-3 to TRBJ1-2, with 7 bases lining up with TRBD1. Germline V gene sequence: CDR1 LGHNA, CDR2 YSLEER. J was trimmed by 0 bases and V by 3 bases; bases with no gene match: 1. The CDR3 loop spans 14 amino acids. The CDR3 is CASSQDRSNYGYTF. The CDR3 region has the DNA TGCGCCAGCAGCCAGGACAGGTCTAACTATGGCTACACCTTC.

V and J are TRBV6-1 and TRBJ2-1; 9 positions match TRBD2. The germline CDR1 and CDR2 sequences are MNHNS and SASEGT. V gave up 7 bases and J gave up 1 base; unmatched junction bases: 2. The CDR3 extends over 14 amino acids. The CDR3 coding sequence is TGTGCCAGCACTAGCGGGGCATCCTACAATGAGCAGTTCTTC. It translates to CASTSGASYNEQFF.

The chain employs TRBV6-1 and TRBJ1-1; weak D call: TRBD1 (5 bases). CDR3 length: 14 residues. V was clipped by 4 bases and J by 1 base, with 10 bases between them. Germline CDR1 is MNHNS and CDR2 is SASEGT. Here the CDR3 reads CASSGGAWNTEAFF. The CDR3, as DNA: TGTGCCAGCAGTGGCGGGGCGTGGAACACTGAAGCTTTCTTT.